A selection of T cell receptor beta chains follows, all from one sample in a study of T-cell reconstitution after alpha-beta-depleted transplantation in children. TCRdb reprocessed the PCR reads with MiXCR, giving one entry per CDR3 protein. Found here are roughly 100,000 distinct CDR3 sequences, roughly 7.6% of them singletons; the top ten hold about a sixth. The sequencing here drew on PBMCs, taken before TCRalphabeta/CD19-depleted stem cell transplant. The receptors originated from a boy younger than 10 with acute lymphoblastic leukemia, due to receive a stem cell transplant. Both conserved end residues are part of each CDR3. A D gene is named only where the DNA matches it firmly. For some rows the clone size is stated as once, few or many, or as a class when expanded; others skip it.

>.|TRBV4-3|.|TRBJ2-7
CASSQGTFSRSYEQYF
TGCGCCAGCAGCCAAGGGACTTTCTCACGCTCCTACGAGCAGTACTTC
>TRBD1|TRBV19|many|TRBJ1-6
CASSIQGTGSPLHF
TGTGCCAGTAGTATACAGGGGACAGGTTCACCCCTCCACTTT
>.|TRBV4-2|many|TRBJ1-5
CASSQAVYQPQHF
TGTGCCAGCAGCCAAGCAGTTTACCAGCCCCAGCATTTT
>TRBD2|TRBV20-1|.|TRBJ2-2
CSAMLAGVRNTGELFF
TGCAGTGCTATGCTAGCGGGGGTTAGAAACACCGGGGAGCTGTTTTTT
>.|TRBV12-3/TRBV12-4|many|TRBJ2-5
CATKRGKLSETQYF
TGTGCCACCAAAAGAGGCAAATTGAGCGAGACCCAGTACTTC
>.|TRBV11-2|many|TRBJ1-3
CASSLSHSGNTIYF
TGTGCCAGCAGCTTATCTCACTCTGGAAACACCATATATTTT
>TRBD1|TRBV28|.|TRBJ1-1
CASSFIGRGRNTEAFF
TGTGCCAGCAGTTTTATCGGCAGGGGGAGGAACACTGAAGCTTTCTTT
>.|TRBV5-5|few|TRBJ1-5
CASSLEGTRGVIQHF
TGTGCCAGCAGCTTGGAAGGGACGCGCGGGGTGATCCAGCATTTT
>.|TRBV5-1|.|TRBJ1-2
CASSLRQGGIGYTF
TGCGCCAGCAGCTTACGACAAGGGGGGATCGGCTACACCTTC
>.|TRBV27|.|TRBJ1-6
CASSLYGSRVRDENSPLHF
TGTGCCAGCAGTTTATACGGGAGCCGGGTCAGGGATGAAAATTCACCCCTCCACTTT
>.|TRBV7-6|many|TRBJ2-5
CASSASELQETQYF
TGTGCCAGCAGCGCCTCGGAACTACAAGAGACCCAGTACTTC
>.|TRBV5-1|many|TRBJ2-2
CATGTSRGEELFF
TGCGCCACCGGGACTTCCCGAGGGGAGGAGCTGTTTTTT
>TRBD2|TRBV6-1|many|TRBJ2-1
CASRTTGLAYNEQFF
TGTGCCAGCAGGACAACGGGACTAGCTTACAATGAGCAGTTCTTC